What follows are 14 T cell receptor beta chains derived from one specimen sequenced in a study of regulatory T cells in long-lasting Graves disease. In building TCR beta libraries, iRepertoire HTBI primers were used together with Arm-PCR of CDR3 regions. TCRdb independently ran MiXCR on the multiplex PCR reads; one entry per CDR3 protein. The profile covers some 370,000 distinct CDR3 sequences, with 12% appearing a single time and about 19% taken by the ten largest. Time point noted: newly diagnosed GD, antithyroid drugs for less than 3 months. PBMCs were the source of the RNA used for TCR sequencing. These data were likewise used in another study, on T cells in Graves' hyperthyroidism and ophthalmopathy.

This specimen was peripheral blood mononuclear cells (PBMCs), taken at new diagnosis, from a patient treated with antithyroid drugs. These receptors all stem from a woman between 18 and 29 years old with Graves disease.

At least ten counts were recorded for this clonotype. The chain is built from TRBV4-1 and TRBJ2-7, with TRBD2 matching over 9 bases. The CDR3 has 16 amino acids. Germline lookup yields CDR1 MGHRA and CDR2 YSYEKL. V was pared by 0 bases and J by 3 bases, with 6 bases of the junction left unmatched. The CDR3 reads CASSQDRLAGLYEQYF. CDR3 DNA sequence: TGCGCCAGCAGCCAAGATCGTCTAGCGGGGCTCTACGAGCAGTACTTC.

This sequence joins TRBV19 and TRBJ1-1; perhaps TRBD1 as D (5 bases). Germline assignment: CDR1 LNHDA and CDR2 SQIVND (reference sequence). Between the trimmed V and J ends, which lost 7 bases and 4 bases, there was a span of 16 bases. The CDR3 is made up of 14 amino acids. Here the CDR3 DNA reads TGTGCCAGTACCTCGGGACGGGGGGGCACTGAAGCTTTCTTT. Its protein is CASTSGRGGTEAFF.

This clonotype was observed at least ten times. This chain links TRBV19 with TRBJ2-6; 8 nucleotides align to TRBD1. V lost 7 bases, J lost 16 bases, and 12 bases stayed unmatched. Germline lookup yields CDR1 LNHDA and CDR2 SQIVND (reference sequence). The CDR3 sequence is 13 residues long. This CDR3 reads CASTSLTGVGLTF. CDR3 DNA sequence: TGTGCCAGTACCTCCCTGACAGGGGTAGGACTGACTTTC.

This clonotype was picked up many times. The chain uses TRBV28 and TRBJ1-1, with D unclear. CDR1 and CDR2 (germline): MDHEN, SYDVKM. Trimming removed 4 bases at V and 11 bases at J, with 17 bases between. The CDR3 loop spans 13 amino acids. The CDR3 is CASSSPSGSRAFF. The CDR3 DNA follows: TGTGCCAGCAGTTCCCCTTCCGGTTCAAGGGCTTTCTTT. Full variable domain (missing parts from reference TRBV28 and TRBJ1-1): DVKVTQSSRYLVKRTGEKVFLECVQDMDHENMFWYRQDPGLGLRLIYFSYDVKMKEKGDIPEGYSVSREKKERFSLILESASTNQTSMYLCASSSPSGSRAFFGQGTRLTVV.

The rearrangement links TRBV9 to TRBJ2-7; possibly TRBD1 for D (6 bases). The CDR3 spans 13 residues. V lost 2 bases, J lost 7 bases, and 13 bases lay in between. The germline V gene has CDR1 SGDLS and CDR2 YYNGEE. CDR3: CASSVSQGAEQYF. In nucleotides, the CDR3 is TGTGCCAGCAGCGTCTCACAGGGTGCGGAGCAGTACTTC.

To note about this clonotype: One end of the junction is discordant with germline, which a read error may explain. For the CDR3, the DNA is TGTGCCAGCAGTTTGGGTGGGGATCACATTAATTCACCCTTCCACTTT. Encoded protein: CASSLGGDHINSPFHF. The chain uses TRBV12-3 or TRBV12-4 and TRBJ1-6, with D uncertain. There are 16 residues in the CDR3.

This clonotype has ten or more counts. The chain has TRBV6-1 and TRBJ2-5; D is ambiguous. Trimming took 4 bases from V and 5 from J, leaving 17 bases between them. CDR3 length: 15 amino acids. Germline values: CDR1 MNHNS, CDR2 SASEGT. In DNA, the CDR3 is TGTGCCAGCAGTGTACTGGACCACCGAGAGGAGACCCAGTACTTC. This encodes CASSVLDHREETQYF.

This chain links TRBV9 with TRBJ1-2; no clear D. Germline V gives CDR1 SGDLS, CDR2 YYNGEE. V was cut by 2 bases and J by 2 bases, with 10 bases left in between. This CDR3 contains 14 residues. CDR3 DNA: TGTGCCAGCAGCGTCCAACATGGGAACTATGGCTACACCTTC. As protein: CASSVQHGNYGYTF.

The chain combines TRBV12-3 or TRBV12-4 with TRBJ1-2; 9 positions match TRBD1. The CDR3 sequence is 15 residues long. V shed 3 bases and J 3 bases; nucleotides not matched to a gene: 5. Here the CDR3 reads CASSFWDRADYGYTF. CDR3 nucleotide sequence: TGTGCCAGCAGTTTTTGGGACAGGGCGGACTATGGCTACACCTTC.

The V gene is TRBV4-1, the J gene TRBJ1-2; 11 bases align to TRBD1. CDR3 size: 16 residues. Per germline, CDR1 MGHRA and CDR2 YSYEKL. The trim removed 3 bases at V and 2 bases at J, leaving 5 bases unmatched. Here the CDR3 DNA reads TGCGCCAGCAGCCATTCCGGGACAGGGGGAAACTATGGCTACACCTTC. This encodes CASSHSGTGGNYGYTF.

In its sample, this clonotype was seen many times. The chain couples TRBV12-3 or TRBV12-4 to TRBJ1-2; D is unresolved. The V gene lost 8 bases and the J gene lost 5 bases, with 15 bases spanning the gap. The CDR3 has 13 residues. The CDR3 DNA reads as TGTGCCAGCGCGGCCGCCTCTCGATATGGCTACACCTTC. It encodes CASAAASRYGYTF.

This clonotype was seen many times. This chain connects TRBV6-1 to TRBJ2-1; TRBD1 matches 11 bases. J gave up 3 bases and V 6 bases, and 4 bases lay outside the gene matches. This CDR3 has 15 residues. Germline V CDR1 and CDR2: MNHNS, SASEGT. The DNA of the CDR3 is TGTGCCAGCAGCCAGGACAGGGGGCACTACAATGAGCAGTTCTTC. It is translated as CASSQDRGHYNEQFF.

The chain employs TRBV18 and TRBJ1-1; D call uncertain. CDR1 and CDR2 (germline): KGHSH, LQKENI. The ends were cut back, 2 bases at V and 0 bases at J, with 10 bases in the middle. This CDR3 comprises 15 residues. CDR3 sequence reads: CASSPGERMNTEAFF. The CDR3 nucleotides are TGTGCCAGCTCACCAGGCGAGCGAATGAACACTGAAGCTTTCTTT. Based on the CDR3 plus reference TRBV18 and TRBJ1-1, the full variable domain is NAGVMQNPRHLVRRRGQEARLRCSPMKGHSHVYWYRQLPEEGLKFMVYLQKENIIDESGMPKERFSAEFPKEGPSILRIQQVVRGDSAAYFCASSPGERMNTEAFFGQGTRLTVV.

This clonotype showed up many times. CDR3: CASSEDIPGYEQYV. The CDR3, as DNA: TGTGCCAGCAGTGAGGACATCCCGGGTTACGAGCAGTACGTC. The rearrangement uses TRBV2 and TRBJ2-7; a possible D gene is TRBD1 (5 bases). The CDR3 sequence is 14 residues long. Germline values: CDR1 SNHLY, CDR2 FYNNEI. V gave up 3 bases and J gave up 4 bases, with 13 bases separating them.